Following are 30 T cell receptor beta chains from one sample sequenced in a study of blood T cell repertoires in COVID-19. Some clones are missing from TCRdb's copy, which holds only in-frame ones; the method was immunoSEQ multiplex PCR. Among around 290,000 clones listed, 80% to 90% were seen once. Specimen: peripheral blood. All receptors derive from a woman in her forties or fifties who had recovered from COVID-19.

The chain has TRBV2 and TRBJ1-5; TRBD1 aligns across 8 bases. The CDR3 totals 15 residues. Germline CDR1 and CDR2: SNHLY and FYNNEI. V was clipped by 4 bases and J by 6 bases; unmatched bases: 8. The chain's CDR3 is CASSGESGGIQPQHF. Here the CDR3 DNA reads TGTGCCAGCAGTGGAGAGTCAGGGGGCATTCAGCCCCAGCATTTT.

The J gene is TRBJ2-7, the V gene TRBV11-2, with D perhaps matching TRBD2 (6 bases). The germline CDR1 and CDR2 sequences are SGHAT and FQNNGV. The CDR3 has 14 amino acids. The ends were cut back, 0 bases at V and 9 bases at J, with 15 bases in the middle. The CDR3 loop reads CASSLDVPGTVQYF. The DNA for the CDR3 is TGTGCCAGCAGCTTAGACGTTCCGGGGACTGTGCAGTACTTC.

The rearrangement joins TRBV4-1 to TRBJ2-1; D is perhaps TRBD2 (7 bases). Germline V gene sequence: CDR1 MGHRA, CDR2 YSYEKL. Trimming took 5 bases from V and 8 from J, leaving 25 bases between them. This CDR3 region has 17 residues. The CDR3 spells CASSFAQGGGRRDEQFF. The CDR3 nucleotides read TGCGCCAGCAGCTTCGCACAGGGAGGGGGTAGAAGGGATGAGCAGTTCTTC.

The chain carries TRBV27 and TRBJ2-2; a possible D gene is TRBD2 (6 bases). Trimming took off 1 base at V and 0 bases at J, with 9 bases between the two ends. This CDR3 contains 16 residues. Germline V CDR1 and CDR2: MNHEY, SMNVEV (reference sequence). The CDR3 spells CASSLFAGTNTGELFF. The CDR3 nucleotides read TGTGCCAGCAGTTTATTTGCGGGAACGAACACCGGGGAGCTGTTTTTT.

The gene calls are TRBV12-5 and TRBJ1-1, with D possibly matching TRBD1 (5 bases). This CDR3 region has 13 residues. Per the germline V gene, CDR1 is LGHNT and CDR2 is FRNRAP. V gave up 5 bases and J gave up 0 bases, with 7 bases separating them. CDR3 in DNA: TGTGCTAGTGGTCTAGGGGTGAACACTGAAGCTTTCTTT. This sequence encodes CASGLGVNTEAFF.

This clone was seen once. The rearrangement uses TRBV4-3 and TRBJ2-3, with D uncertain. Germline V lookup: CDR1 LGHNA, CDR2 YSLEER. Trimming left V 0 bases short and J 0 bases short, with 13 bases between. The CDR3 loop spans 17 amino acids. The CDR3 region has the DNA TGCGCCAGCAGCCAAGATCACTCCTACGGGAGCACAGATACGCAGTATTTT. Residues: CASSQDHSYGSTDTQYF.

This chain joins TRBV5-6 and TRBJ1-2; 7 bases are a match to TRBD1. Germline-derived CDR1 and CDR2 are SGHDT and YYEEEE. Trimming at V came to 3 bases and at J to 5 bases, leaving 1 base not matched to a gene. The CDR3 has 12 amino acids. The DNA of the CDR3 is TGTGCCAGCAGCTCAGGGGGTTATGGCTACACCTTC. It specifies CASSSGGYGYTF.

The CDR3 DNA follows: TGTGCCAGCAGAGGGACAGGGGGCTCGGAGACCCAGTACTTC. Translated: CASRGTGGSETQYF. This chain uses TRBV6-6 with TRBJ2-5; the match to TRBD1 covers 12 bases. The germline V gene encodes CDR1 MNHNY and CDR2 SVGAGI (reference sequence). The CDR3 loop spans 14 amino acids. J gave up 5 bases and V 6 bases, and 4 bases lay outside the gene matches.

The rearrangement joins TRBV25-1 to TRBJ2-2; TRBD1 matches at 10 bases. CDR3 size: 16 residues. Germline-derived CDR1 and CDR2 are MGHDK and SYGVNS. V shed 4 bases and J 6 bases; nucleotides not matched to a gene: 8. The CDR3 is CASSAPRDRGAGELFF. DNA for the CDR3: TGTGCCAGCAGTGCCCCCCGGGACAGGGGCGCCGGGGAGCTGTTTTTT.

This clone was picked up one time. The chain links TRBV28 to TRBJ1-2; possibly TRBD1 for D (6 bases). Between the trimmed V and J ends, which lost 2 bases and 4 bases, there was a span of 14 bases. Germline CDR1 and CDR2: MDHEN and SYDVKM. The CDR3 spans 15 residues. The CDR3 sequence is CASSLNRALGYGYTF. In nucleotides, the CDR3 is TGTGCCAGCAGTTTAAACAGGGCCCTCGGCTATGGCTACACCTTC.

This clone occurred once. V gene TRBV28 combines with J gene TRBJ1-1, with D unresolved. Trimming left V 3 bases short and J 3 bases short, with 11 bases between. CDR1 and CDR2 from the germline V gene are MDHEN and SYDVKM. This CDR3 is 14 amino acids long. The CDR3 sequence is CASSFSVRDTEAFF. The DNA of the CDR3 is TGTGCCAGCAGTTTTTCGGTACGGGACACTGAAGCTTTCTTT.

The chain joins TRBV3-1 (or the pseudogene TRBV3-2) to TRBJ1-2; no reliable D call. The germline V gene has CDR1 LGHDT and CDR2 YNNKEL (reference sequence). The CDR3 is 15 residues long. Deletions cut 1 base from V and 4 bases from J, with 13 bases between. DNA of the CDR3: TGTGCCAGCAGCCAAGTTAACTCGGGGATCTATGGCTACACCTTC. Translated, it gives CASSQVNSGIYGYTF.

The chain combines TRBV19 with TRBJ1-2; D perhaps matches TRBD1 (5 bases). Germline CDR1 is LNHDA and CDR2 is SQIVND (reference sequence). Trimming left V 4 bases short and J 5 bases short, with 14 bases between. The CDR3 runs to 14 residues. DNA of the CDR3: TGTGCCAGTAGTAACAGGCCCCAAGGATATGGCTACACCTTC. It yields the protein CASSNRPQGYGYTF.

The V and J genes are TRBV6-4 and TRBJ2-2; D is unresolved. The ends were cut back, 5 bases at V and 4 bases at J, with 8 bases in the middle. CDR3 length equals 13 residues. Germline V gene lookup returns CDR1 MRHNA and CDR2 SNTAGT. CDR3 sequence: CASSKSGTGELFF. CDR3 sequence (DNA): TGTGCCAGCAGTAAATCGGGCACCGGGGAGCTGTTTTTT.

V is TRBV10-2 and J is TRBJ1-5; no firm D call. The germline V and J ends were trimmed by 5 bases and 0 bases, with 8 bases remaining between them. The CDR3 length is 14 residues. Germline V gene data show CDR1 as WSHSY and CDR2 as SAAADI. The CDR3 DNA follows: TGCGCCAGCAGTCACCAGGATAGCAATCAGCCCCAGCATTTT. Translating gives CASSHQDSNQPQHF.

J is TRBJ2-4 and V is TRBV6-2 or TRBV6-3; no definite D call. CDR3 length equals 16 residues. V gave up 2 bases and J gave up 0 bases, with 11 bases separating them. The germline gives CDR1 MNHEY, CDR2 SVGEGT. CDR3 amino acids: CASSYLASIAKNIQYF. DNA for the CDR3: TGTGCCAGCAGTTACCTGGCCTCGATAGCCAAAAACATTCAGTACTTC.

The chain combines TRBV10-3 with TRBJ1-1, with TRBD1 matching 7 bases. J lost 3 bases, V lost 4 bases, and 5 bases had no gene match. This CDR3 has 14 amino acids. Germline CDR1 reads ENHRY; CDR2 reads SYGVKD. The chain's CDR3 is CAISGQGADTEAFF. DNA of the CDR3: TGTGCCATCAGTGGACAGGGAGCGGACACTGAAGCTTTCTTT.

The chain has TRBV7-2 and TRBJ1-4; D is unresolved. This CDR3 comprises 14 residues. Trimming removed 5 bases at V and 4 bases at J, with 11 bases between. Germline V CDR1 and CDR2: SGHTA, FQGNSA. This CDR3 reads CASSPAGFNEKLFF. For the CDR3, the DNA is TGTGCCAGCAGCCCCGCCGGTTTTAATGAAAAACTGTTTTTT.

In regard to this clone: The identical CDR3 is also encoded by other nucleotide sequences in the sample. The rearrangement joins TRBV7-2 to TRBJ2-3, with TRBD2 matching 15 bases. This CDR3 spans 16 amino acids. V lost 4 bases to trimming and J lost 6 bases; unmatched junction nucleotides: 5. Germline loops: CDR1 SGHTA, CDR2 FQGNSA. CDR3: CASSSGLAGGADTQYF. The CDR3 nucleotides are TGTGCCAGCAGCTCCGGACTAGCGGGGGGGGCGGATACGCAGTATTTT.

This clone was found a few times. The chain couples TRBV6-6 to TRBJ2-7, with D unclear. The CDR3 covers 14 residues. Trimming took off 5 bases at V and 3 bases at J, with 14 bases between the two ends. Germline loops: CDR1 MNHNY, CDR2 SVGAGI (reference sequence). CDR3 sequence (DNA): TGTGCCAGCAGTCCCAACTCATTAAACTACGAGCAGTACTTC. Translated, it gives CASSPNSLNYEQYF.

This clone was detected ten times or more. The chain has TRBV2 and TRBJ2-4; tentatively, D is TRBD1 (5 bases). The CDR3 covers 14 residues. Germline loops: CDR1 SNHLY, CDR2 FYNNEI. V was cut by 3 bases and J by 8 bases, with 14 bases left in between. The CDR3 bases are TGTGCCAGCAGTGACCTCGGACAACTTGACATTCAGTACTTC. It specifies CASSDLGQLDIQYF.

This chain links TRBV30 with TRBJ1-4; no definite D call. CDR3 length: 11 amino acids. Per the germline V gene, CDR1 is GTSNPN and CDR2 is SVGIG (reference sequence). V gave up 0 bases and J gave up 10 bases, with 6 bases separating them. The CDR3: CAWSVGGKLFF. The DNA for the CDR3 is TGTGCCTGGAGTGTCGGAGGAAAACTGTTTTTT.

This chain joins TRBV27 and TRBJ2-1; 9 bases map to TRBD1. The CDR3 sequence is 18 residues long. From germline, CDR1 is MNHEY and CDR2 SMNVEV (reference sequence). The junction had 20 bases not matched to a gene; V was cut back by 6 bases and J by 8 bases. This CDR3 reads CASSSTDTGGFIGYEQFF. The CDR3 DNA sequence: TGTGCCAGCAGCTCCACGGATACAGGGGGCTTCATCGGGTATGAGCAGTTCTTC.

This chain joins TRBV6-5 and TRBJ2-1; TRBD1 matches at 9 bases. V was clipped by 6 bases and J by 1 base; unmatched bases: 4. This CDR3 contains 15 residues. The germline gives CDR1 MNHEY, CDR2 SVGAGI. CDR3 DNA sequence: TGTGCCAGCAGGACCGGGACAGGGTCCTACAATGAGCAGTTCTTC. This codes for CASRTGTGSYNEQFF.

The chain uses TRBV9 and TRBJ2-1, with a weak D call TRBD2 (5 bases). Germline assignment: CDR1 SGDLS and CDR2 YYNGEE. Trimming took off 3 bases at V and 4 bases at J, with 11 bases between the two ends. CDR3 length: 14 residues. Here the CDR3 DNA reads TGTGCCAGCAGCGACGGACTGCGATACAATGAGCAGTTCTTC. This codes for CASSDGLRYNEQFF.

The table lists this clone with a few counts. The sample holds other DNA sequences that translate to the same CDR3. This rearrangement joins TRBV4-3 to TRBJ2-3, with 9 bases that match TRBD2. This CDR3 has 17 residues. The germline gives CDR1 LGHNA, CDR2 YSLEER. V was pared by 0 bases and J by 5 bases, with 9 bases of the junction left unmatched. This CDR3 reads CASSQDLAGGPGDTQYF. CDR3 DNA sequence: TGCGCCAGCAGCCAAGATTTGGCGGGAGGGCCGGGAGATACGCAGTATTTT.

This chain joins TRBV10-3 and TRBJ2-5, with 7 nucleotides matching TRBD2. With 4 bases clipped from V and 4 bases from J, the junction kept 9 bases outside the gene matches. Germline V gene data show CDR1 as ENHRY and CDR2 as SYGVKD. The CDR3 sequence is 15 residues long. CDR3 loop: CAISGRGGSGETQYF. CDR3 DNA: TGTGCCATCAGTGGTCGGGGAGGGTCAGGAGAGACCCAGTACTTC.

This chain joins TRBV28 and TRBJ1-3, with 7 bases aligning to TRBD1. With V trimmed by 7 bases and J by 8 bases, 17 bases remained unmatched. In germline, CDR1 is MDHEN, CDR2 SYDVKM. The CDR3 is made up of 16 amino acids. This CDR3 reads CASTTGRGVKSDTIYF. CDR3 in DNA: TGTGCCAGCACGACAGGGCGCGGCGTCAAGTCGGACACCATATATTTT.

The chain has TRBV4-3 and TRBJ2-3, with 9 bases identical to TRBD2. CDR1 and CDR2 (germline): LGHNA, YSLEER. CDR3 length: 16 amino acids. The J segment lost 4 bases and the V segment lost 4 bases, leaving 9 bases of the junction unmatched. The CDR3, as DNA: TGCGCCAGCAGCCGAGGGGGCGGGGGGGCTGCAGATACGCAGTATTTT. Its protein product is CASSRGGGGAADTQYF.

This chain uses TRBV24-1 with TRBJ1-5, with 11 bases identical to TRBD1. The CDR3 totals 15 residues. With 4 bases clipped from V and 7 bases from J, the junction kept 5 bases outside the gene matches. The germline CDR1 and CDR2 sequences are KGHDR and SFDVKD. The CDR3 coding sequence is TGTGCCACCAGTGACGGGACAGGGGGGAACCAGCCCCAGCATTTT. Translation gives CATSDGTGGNQPQHF.